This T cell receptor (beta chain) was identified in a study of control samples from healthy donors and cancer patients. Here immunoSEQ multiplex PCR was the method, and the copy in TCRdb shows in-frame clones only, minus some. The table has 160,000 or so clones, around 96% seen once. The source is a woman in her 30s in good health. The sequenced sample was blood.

The chain's CDR3 is CASSPYGTGGYGYTF. The CDR3 nucleotides are TGTGCCAGCAGTCCATACGGGACAGGGGGGTATGGCTACACCTTC. The J gene is TRBJ1-2, the V gene TRBV27, with TRBD1 matching 11 bases. This CDR3 has 15 amino acids. Trimming took 5 bases from V and 5 from J; bases not matched to a gene: 7. The germline V gene has CDR1 MNHEY and CDR2 SMNVEV (reference sequence).